A single sample is the source of the 10 T cell receptor beta chains below, sequenced in a study of blood T cell repertoires in COVID-19. Here immunoSEQ multiplex PCR was the method, and the copy in TCRdb shows in-frame clones only, minus some. The sample shows about 140,000 clones, roughly 84% of them seen only once. Sequenced material: peripheral blood. The source is a young man with COVID-19, enrolled during active disease.

The rearrangement links TRBV5-1 to TRBJ2-7, with 9 bases fitting TRBD1. V trimming: 3 bases; J trimming: 7 bases; junction bases outside the gene matches: 5. CDR1 and CDR2 (germline): SGHRS, YFSETQ. The CDR3 loop spans 13 amino acids. CDR3 bases: TGCGCCAGCAGCTCGGACAGGGGTAGGGAGCAGTACTTC. It encodes CASSSDRGREQYF.

V usage is TRBV7-2 and J usage is TRBJ1-5; D unclear. CDR1 is SGHTA and CDR2 is FQGNSA in the germline V gene. The CDR3 is 16 residues long. Trimming removed 0 bases from V and 2 bases from J, with 11 bases in between. In DNA, the CDR3 is TGTGCCAGCAGCTTAGCGGCGGGAGTGGGCAATCAGCCCCAGCATTTT. It is translated as CASSLAAGVGNQPQHF.

This clone has at least ten counts. The genes are TRBV10-2 and TRBJ1-2; D unresolved. Germline-derived CDR1 and CDR2 are WSHSY and SAAADI. This CDR3 spans 14 amino acids. V lost 0 bases to trimming and J lost 6 bases, with 11 bases between them. CDR3 amino acids: CASSESYSINGYTF. DNA of the CDR3: TGCGCCAGCAGTGAGTCCTACTCCATAAATGGCTACACCTTC.

V is TRBV7-8 and J is TRBJ2-7; no clear D. Trimming cost V 2 bases and J 1 base, with 15 bases left between them. CDR3 length: 16 amino acids. Germline-derived CDR1 and CDR2 are SGHVS and FQNEAQ. The CDR3 here is CASSLFTPETSYEQYF. The CDR3 nucleotides read TGTGCCAGCAGCTTATTCACTCCGGAGACTTCCTACGAGCAGTACTTC.

The genes are TRBV29-1 and TRBJ1-2; 12 nucleotides agree with TRBD1. V shed 3 bases and J 7 bases; nucleotides not matched to a gene: 12. Germline assignment: CDR1 SQVTM and CDR2 ANQGSEA. This CDR3 comprises 16 residues. CDR3 sequence reads: CSVEPVGTGGSAGYTF. In nucleotides, the CDR3 is TGCAGCGTTGAGCCGGTAGGGACAGGGGGCTCCGCTGGCTACACCTTC.

V gene TRBV28 combines with J gene TRBJ2-3; 9 bases align to TRBD1. Per the germline V gene, CDR1 is MDHEN and CDR2 is SYDVKM. There are 15 residues in the CDR3. The V segment lost 6 bases and the J segment 1 base; nucleotides outside the gene matches: 5. The chain's CDR3 is CASRTRTGGTDTQYF. The CDR3 bases are TGTGCCAGCAGAACAAGGACAGGGGGCACAGATACGCAGTATTTT.

Here the CDR3 DNA reads TGTGCCAGCAGCGCGGGCGGGAGAGGAGGTCGGGAGACCCAGTACTTC. It yields the protein CASSAGGRGGRETQYF. The chain carries TRBV9 and TRBJ2-5, with TRBD2 matching over 7 bases. V shed 3 bases and J 5 bases; nucleotides not matched to a gene: 13. Looked up from germline, CDR1 is SGDLS and CDR2 is YYNGEE. The CDR3 runs 16 residues.

The sample holds one count of this clone. The rearrangement links TRBV30 to TRBJ2-3; 10 nucleotides agree with TRBD2. Germline trimming cut 0 bases from V and 8 bases from J; bases unmatched to any gene: 5. The CDR3 totals 14 residues. Germline loops: CDR1 GTSNPN, CDR2 SVGIG (reference sequence). CDR3 loop: CAWSVAGGPSTQYF. As DNA, the CDR3 is TGTGCCTGGAGTGTAGCGGGAGGGCCGAGTACGCAGTATTTT. The full variable domain, its missing parts supplied by reference TRBV30 and TRBJ2-3, is SQTIHQWPATLVQPVGSPLSLECTVEGTSNPNLYWYRQAAGRGLQLLFYSVGIGQISSEVPQNLSASRPQDRQFILSSKKLLLSDSGFYLCAWSVAGGPSTQYFGPGTRLTVL.

The chain links TRBV6-2 or TRBV6-3 to TRBJ2-7; tentative D call: TRBD1 (5 bases). V lost 5 bases and J lost 7, with 12 bases in between. CDR1 MNHEY and CDR2 SVGEGT come from the germline V gene. The CDR3 sequence is 12 residues long. The CDR3 loop reads CASSPRAWEQYF. In nucleotides, the CDR3 is TGTGCCAGCAGTCCCAGGGCATGGGAGCAGTACTTC.

The chain combines TRBV14 with TRBJ2-7; 9 nucleotides match TRBD1. V dropped 1 base and J dropped 3; count of bases not matched to a gene: 10. CDR3 length equals 17 residues. The germline CDR1 and CDR2 sequences are SGHDN and FVKESK. CDR3 nucleotides: TGTGCCAGCAGCCAAGTCCGGTCTGGGACAGGGAGCTACGAGCAGTACTTC. Its translation is CASSQVRSGTGSYEQYF.